This section outlines one T cell receptor beta chain sequence together with its context. Its specificity is not known. Method: immunoSEQ multiplex PCR; TCRdb's copy keeps in-frame clones and lacks some. The sample has 85,000 to 90,000 clones; 88% are singletons. The sample is drawn from a study of T cell responses to AZD1222 COVID-19 vaccine. Study-wide background: Pooled together were second doses at about 4 or about 12 weeks. Study-wide results and caveats: White British donors predominated, females outnumbered males, and clonal diversity was possibly underestimated. Once two AZD1222 doses were given, Spike-specific TCR breadth and depth went up.

Trimming shortened V by 4 bases and J by 3 bases, and 6 bases separated the two germline ends. Looked up from germline, CDR1 is KGHDR and CDR2 is SFDVKD. This CDR3 comprises 13 residues. The TCR originated in an adult in good health. Source: peripheral blood, taken on day 0 of AZD1222 vaccination. This chain uses TRBV24-1 with TRBJ2-1; D unresolved. DNA of the CDR3: TGTGCCACCAGTGAATGGGACTACAATGAGCAGTTCTTC. It is translated as CATSEWDYNEQFF.